This T cell receptor beta chain is from a study of OX40 agonist ivuxolimab in advanced cancers. Clones were sequenced by immunoSEQ multiplex PCR, and TCRdb holds only the in-frame ones, with some missing. The data contain under 65,000 clones, 70% to 90% of them singletons. The input for sequencing was CD4+ or CD8+ T cells sorted from blood, taken in a trial of the OX40 agonist ivuxolimab. This TCR came from an adult with an advanced solid tumor such as melanoma, head and neck, liver or kidney cancer.

The CDR3 DNA sequence: TGTGCCAGCAGCCCTCAGGGGGGGGTGGGGCTTCGAACAGATACGCAGTATTTT. Encoded protein: CASSPQGGVGLRTDTQYF. This sequence joins TRBV21-1 and TRBJ2-3. TRBV21-1 is described as a pseudogene. This CDR3 region has 18 residues.